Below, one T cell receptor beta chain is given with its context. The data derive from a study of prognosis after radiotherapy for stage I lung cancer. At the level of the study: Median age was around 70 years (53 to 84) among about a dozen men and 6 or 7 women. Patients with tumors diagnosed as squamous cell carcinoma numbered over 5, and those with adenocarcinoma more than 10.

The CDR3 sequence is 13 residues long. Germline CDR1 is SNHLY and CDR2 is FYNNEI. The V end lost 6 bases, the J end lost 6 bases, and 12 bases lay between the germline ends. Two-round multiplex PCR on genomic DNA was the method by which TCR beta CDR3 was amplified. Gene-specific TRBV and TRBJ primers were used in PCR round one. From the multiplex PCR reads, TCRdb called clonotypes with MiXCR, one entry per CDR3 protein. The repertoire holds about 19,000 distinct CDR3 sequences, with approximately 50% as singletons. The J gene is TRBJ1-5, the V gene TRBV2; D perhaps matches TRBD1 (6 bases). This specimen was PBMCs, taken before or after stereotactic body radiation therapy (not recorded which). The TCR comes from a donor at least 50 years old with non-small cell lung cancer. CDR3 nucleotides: TGTGCCAGCAGCCCCAGGGGTGCTCAGCCCCAGCATTTT. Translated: CASSPRGAQPQHF.